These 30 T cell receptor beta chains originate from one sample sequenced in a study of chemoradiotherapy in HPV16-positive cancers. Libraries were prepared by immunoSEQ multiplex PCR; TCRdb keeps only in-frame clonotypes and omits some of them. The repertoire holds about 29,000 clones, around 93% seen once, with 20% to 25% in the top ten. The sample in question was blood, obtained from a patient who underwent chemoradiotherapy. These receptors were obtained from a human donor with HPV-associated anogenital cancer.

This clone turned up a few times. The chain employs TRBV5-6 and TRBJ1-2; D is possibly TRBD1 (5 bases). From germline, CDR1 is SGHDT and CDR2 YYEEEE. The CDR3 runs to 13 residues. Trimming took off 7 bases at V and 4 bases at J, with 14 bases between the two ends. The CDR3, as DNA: TGTGCCAGCGGTCTCGGGGGGTTCTATGGCTACACCTTC. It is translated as CASGLGGFYGYTF.

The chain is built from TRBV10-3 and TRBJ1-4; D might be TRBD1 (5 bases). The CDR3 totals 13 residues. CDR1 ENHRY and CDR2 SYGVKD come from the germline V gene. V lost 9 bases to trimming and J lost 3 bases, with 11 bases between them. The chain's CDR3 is CAIRGEPNEKLFF. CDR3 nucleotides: TGTGCCATAAGGGGAGAGCCTAATGAAAAACTGTTTTTT.

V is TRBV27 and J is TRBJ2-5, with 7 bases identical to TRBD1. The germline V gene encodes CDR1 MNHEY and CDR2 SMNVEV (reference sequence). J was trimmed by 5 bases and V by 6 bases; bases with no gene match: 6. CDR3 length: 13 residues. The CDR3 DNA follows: TGTGCCAGCAGCCCACAGGGGAGCGAGACCCAGTACTTC. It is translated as CASSPQGSETQYF.

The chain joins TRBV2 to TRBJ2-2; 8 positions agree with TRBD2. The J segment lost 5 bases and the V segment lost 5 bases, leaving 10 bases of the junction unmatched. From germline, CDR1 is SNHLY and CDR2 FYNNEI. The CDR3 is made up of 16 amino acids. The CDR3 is CASSTTSGGWTGELFF. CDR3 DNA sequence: TGTGCCAGCAGTACTACTAGCGGAGGCTGGACCGGGGAGCTGTTTTTT.

The CDR3 loop is CASSLDGGAGEQYF. The CDR3 DNA reads as TGCGCCAGCAGCTTGGATGGGGGCGCGGGGGAGCAGTACTTC. The chain couples TRBV5-1 to TRBJ2-7, with D perhaps matching TRBD1 or TRBD2 (6 bases each). CDR3 length: 14 residues. The germline V gene encodes CDR1 SGHRS and CDR2 YFSETQ. The V end was cut by 0 bases, the J end by 7 bases, with 14 bases between.

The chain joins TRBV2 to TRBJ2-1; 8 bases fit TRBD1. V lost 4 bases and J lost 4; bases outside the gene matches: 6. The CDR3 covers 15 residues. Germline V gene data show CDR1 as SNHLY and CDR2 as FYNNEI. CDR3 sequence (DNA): TGTGCCAGCAGTGCACGGGACAGGAGATACAATGAGCAGTTCTTC. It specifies CASSARDRRYNEQFF.

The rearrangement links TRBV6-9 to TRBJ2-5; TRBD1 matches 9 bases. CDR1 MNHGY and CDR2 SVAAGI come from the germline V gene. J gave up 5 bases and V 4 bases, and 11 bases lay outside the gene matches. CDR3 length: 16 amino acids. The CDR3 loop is CASSSLQGATWETQYF. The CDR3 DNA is TGTGCCAGCAGTTCTTTACAGGGGGCTACGTGGGAGACCCAGTACTTC.

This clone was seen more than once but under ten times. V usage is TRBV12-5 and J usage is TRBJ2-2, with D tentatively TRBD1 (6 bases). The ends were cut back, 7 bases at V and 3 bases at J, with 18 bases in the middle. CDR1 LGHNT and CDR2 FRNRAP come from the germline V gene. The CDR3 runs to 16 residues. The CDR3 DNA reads TGTGCTAGTGCCAACAGTCAGGGGTTTGACACCGGGGAGCTGTTTTTT. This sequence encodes CASANSQGFDTGELFF.

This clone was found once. For the CDR3, the DNA is TGTGCCAGCAGCCCCGGGGTAGCGGGTTACAATGAGCAGTTCTTC. This codes for CASSPGVAGYNEQFF. V and J are TRBV7-6 and TRBJ2-1; 7 nucleotides agree with TRBD2. Looked up from germline, CDR1 is SGHVS and CDR2 is FNYEAQ. J was trimmed by 4 bases and V by 5 bases; bases with no gene match: 8. The CDR3 runs 15 residues.

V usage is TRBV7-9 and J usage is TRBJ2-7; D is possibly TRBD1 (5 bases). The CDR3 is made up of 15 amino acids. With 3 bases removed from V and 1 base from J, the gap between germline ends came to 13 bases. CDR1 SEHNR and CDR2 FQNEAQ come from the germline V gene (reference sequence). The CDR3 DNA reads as TGTGCCAGCAGCTTGGGGCAGCTTCCATCCTACGAGCAGTACTTC. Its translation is CASSLGQLPSYEQYF.

The CDR3 region is CASAPRQDNQPQHF. The CDR3 nucleotides are TGCGCCAGCGCACCTCGACAGGACAATCAGCCCCAGCATTTT. The J gene is TRBJ1-5, the V gene TRBV4-1, with D tentatively TRBD1 (6 bases). The germline V and J ends were trimmed by 8 bases and 3 bases, with 14 bases remaining between them. CDR3 length equals 14 residues. The germline V gene encodes CDR1 MGHRA and CDR2 YSYEKL.

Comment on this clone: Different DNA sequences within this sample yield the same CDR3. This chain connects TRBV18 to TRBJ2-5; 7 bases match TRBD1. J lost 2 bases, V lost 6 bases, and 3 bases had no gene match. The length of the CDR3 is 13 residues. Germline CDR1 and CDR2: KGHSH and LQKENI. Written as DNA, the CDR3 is TGTGCCAGCTCGCAGGGACAGCAAGAGACCCAGTACTTC. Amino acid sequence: CASSQGQQETQYF.

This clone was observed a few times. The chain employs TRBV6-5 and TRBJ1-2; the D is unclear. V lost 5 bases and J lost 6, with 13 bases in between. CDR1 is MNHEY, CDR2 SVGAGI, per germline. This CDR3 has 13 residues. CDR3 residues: CASSPARGNGYTF. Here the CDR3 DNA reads TGTGCCAGCAGTCCTGCGCGTGGAAATGGCTACACCTTC.

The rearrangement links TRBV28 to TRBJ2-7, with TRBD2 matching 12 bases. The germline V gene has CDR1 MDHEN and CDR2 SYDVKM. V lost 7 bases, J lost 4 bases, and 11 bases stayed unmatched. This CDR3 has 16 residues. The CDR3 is CASTHQRTSGTYEQYF. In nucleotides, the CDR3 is TGTGCCAGCACCCACCAAAGGACTAGCGGGACGTACGAGCAGTACTTC. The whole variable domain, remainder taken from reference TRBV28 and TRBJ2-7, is DVKVTQSSRYLVKRTGEKVFLECVQDMDHENMFWYRQDPGLGLRLIYFSYDVKMKEKGDIPEGYSVSREKKERFSLILESASTNQTSMYLCASTHQRTSGTYEQYFGPGTRLTVT.

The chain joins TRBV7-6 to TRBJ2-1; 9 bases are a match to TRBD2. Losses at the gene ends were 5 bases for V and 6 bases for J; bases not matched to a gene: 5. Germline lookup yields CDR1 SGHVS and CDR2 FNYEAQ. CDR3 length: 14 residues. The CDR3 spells CASSLGLAPNEQFF. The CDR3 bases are TGTGCCAGCAGCCTGGGACTAGCTCCCAATGAGCAGTTCTTC.

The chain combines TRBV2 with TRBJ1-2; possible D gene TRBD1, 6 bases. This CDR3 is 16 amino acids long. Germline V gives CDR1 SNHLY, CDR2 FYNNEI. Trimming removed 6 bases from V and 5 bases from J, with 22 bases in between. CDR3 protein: CASSPSRDTSSYGYTF. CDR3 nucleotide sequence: TGTGCCAGCAGCCCTTCCCGGGACACAAGCTCGTATGGCTACACCTTC.

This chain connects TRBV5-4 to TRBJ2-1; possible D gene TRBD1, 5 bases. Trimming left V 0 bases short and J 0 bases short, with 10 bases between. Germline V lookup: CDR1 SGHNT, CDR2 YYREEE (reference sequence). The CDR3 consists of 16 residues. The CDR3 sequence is CASSLEGASSYNEQFF. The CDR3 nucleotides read TGTGCCAGCAGCTTGGAAGGGGCCAGCTCCTACAATGAGCAGTTCTTC.

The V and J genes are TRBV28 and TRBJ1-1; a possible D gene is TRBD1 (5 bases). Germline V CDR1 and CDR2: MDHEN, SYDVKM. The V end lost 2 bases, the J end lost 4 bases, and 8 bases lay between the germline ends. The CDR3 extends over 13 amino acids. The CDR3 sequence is CASSLPGGTEAFF. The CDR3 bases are TGTGCCAGCAGTTTACCGGGGGGCACTGAAGCTTTCTTT.

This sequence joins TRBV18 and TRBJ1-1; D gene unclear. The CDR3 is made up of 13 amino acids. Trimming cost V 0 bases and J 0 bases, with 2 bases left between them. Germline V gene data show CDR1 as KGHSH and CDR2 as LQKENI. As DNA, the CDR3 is TGTGCCAGCTCACCACCTTTGAACACTGAAGCTTTCTTT. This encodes CASSPPLNTEAFF.

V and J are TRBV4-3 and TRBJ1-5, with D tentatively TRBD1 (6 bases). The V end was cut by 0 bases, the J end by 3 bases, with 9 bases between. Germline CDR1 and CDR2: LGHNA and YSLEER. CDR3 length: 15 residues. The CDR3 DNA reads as TGCGCCAGCAGCCAAGACACAGGGTTCAATCAGCCCCAGCATTTT. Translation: CASSQDTGFNQPQHF.

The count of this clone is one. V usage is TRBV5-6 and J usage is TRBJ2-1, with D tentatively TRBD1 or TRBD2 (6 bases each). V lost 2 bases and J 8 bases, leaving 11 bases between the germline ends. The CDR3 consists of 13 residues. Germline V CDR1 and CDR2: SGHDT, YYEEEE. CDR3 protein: CASSLIRGDEQFF. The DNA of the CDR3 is TGTGCCAGCAGCTTAATTAGGGGGGATGAGCAGTTCTTC.

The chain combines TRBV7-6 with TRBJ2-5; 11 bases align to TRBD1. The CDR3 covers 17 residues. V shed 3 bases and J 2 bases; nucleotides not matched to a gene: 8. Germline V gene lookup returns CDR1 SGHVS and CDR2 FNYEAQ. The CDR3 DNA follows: TGTGCCAGCAGCTTGTTACCGGGACAGGGGGTTCAAGAGACCCAGTACTTC. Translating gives CASSLLPGQGVQETQYF.

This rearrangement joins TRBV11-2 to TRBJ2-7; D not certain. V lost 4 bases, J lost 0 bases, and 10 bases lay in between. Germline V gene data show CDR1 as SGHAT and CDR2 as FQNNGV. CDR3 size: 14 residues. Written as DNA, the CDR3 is TGTGCCAGCAGCTCCGTTGCGTACTCCTACGAGCAGTACTTC. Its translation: CASSSVAYSYEQYF. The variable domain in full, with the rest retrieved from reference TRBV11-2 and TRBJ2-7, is EAGVAQSPRYKIIEKRQSVAFWCNPISGHATLYWYQQILGQGPKLLIQFQNNGVVDDSQLPKDRFSAERLKGVDSTLKIQPAKLEDSAVYLCASSSVAYSYEQYFGPGTRLTVT.

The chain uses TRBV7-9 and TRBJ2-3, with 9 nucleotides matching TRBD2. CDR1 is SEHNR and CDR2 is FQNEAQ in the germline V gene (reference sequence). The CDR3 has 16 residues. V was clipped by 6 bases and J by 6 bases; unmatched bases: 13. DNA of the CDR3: TGTGCCAGCAGTTATATAGCGGGAGTCACAGGGGATACGCAGTATTTT. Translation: CASSYIAGVTGDTQYF. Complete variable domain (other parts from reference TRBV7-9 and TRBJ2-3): DTGVSQNPRHKITKRGQNVTFRCDPISEHNRLYWYRQTLGQGPEFLTYFQNEAQLEKSRLLSDRFSAERPKGSFSTLEIQRTEQGDSAMYLCASSYIAGVTGDTQYFGPGTRLTVL.

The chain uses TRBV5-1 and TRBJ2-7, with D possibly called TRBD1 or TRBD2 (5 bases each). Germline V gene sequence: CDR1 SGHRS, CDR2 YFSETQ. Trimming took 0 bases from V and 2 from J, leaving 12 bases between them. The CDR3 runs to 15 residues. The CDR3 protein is CASSLARDRTYEQYF. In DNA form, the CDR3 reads TGCGCCAGCAGCTTGGCCAGGGACCGAACCTACGAGCAGTACTTC.

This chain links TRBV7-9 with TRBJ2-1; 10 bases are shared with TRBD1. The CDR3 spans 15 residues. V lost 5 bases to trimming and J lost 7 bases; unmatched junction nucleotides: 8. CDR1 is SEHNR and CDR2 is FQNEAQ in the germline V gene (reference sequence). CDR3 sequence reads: CASSPGTGVDNEQFF. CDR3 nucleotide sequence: TGTGCCAGCAGCCCCGGGACAGGGGTAGATAATGAGCAGTTCTTC.

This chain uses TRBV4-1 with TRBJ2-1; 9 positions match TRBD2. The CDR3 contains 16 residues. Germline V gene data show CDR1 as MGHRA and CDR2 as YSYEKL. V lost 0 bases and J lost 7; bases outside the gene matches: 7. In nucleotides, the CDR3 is TGCGCCAGCAGCCAAGATGTCAGCGGGGGGCGGAATGAGCAGTTCTTC. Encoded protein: CASSQDVSGGRNEQFF.

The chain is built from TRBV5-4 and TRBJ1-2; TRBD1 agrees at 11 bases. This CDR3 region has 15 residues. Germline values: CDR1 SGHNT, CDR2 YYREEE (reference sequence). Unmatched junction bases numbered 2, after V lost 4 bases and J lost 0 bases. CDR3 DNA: TGTGCCAGCAGCACGGGACAGGGGGCTAACTATGGCTACACCTTC. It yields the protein CASSTGQGANYGYTF.

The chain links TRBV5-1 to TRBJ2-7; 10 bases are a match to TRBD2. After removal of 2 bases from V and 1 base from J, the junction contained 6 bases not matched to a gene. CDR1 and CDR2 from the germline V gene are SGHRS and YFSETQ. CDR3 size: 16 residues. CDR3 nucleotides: TGCGCCAGCAGCTTAGATCCACTAGCGGGGTCCTACGAGCAGTACTTC. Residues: CASSLDPLAGSYEQYF. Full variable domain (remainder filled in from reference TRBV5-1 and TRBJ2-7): KAGVTQTPRYLIKTRGQQVTLSCSPISGHRSVSWYQQTPGQGLQFLFEYFSETQRNKGNFPGRFSGRQFSNSRSEMNVSTLELGDSALYLCASSLDPLAGSYEQYFGPGTRLTVT.

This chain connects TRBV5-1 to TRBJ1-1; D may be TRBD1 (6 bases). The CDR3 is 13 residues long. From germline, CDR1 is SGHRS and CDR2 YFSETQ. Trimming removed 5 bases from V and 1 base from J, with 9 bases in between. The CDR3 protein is CASSSQGNTEAFF. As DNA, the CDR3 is TGCGCCAGCAGTTCACAGGGGAACACTGAAGCTTTCTTT. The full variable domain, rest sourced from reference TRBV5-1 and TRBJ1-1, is KAGVTQTPRYLIKTRGQQVTLSCSPISGHRSVSWYQQTPGQGLQFLFEYFSETQRNKGNFPGRFSGRQFSNSRSEMNVSTLELGDSALYLCASSSQGNTEAFFGQGTRLTVV.